The rows below give T cell receptor beta chains drawn from one sample of a study of shared clonotypes between healthy human individuals. The repertoire was sequenced with immunoSEQ multiplex PCR; TCRdb's copy has only in-frame clones and lacks some. The top ten clones hold about 1.5% of a sample with 950,000 to 1,300,000 clones, more than 60% of them seen once. Source material: memory CD4+ T cells sorted from blood. The source of these receptors is a man between 18 and 29 years old in good health. Both conserved end residues are part of each CDR3. A D gene is named only where the DNA matches it firmly. Size is stated for part of the rows, as once, few or many counts, or as a class when the clone is expanded.

j_call	v_call	d_call	clone_size	cdr3_nt	cdr3_aa
TRBJ1-2	TRBV5-5	-	-	TGTGCCAGCAGCCTTGGGTCAGGCTACACCTTC	CASSLGSGYTF
TRBJ1-4	TRBV7-2	-	many	TGTGCCAGCAGCCCCCAGACCGGGGCAACTAATGAAAAACTGTTTTTT	CASSPQTGATNEKLFF
TRBJ1-1	TRBV6-1	-	-	TGTGCCAGCAGTGAATCTAGAGGCAGGCAGAGGGGCACTGAAGCTTTCTTT	CASSESRGRQRGTEAFF
TRBJ2-1	TRBV7-3	-	-	TGTGCCAGCAGCCCTGGCTCCTACAATGAGCAGTTCTTC	CASSPGSYNEQFF
TRBJ2-2	TRBV5-1	TRBD1	-	TGCGCCAGCAGCTTGGCCCTGACAGGGGGTTCTTCCACCGGGGAGCTGTTTTTT	CASSLALTGGSSTGELFF
TRBJ2-6	TRBV5-6	-	-	TGTGCCAGCGGGTCCCCTGGGGCCAACGTCCTGACTTTC	CASGSPGANVLTF
TRBJ2-1	TRBV6-1	TRBD2	-	TGTGCCAGCAGTGAACCCGGGAGGAGAGGCAATGAGCAGTTCTTC	CASSEPGRRGNEQFF
TRBJ2-4	TRBV15	TRBD1	-	TGTGCCACCAGCGGGGGGGGACAGGGGATAGCCAAAAACATTCAGTACTTC	CATSGGGQGIAKNIQYF
TRBJ1-2	TRBV5-1	-	-	TGCGCCAGCAGCCTGGTAGGGACTGACGATGGCTACACCTTC	CASSLVGTDDGYTF
TRBJ1-2	TRBV6-1	-	-	TGTGCCAGCAGTGGCAGTACAGCTAACTATGGCTACACCTTC	CASSGSTANYGYTF
TRBJ2-7	TRBV10-3	-	-	TGTGCCATCAAAATCAGCAGCTCCTACGAGCAGTACTTC	CAIKISSSYEQYF
TRBJ1-2	TRBV10-3	-	-	TGTGCCATCGGACAGAGCTATGGCTACACCTTC	CAIGQSYGYTF
TRBJ1-5	TRBV10-3	-	-	TGTGCCATCAGTGAGTCTGGGGACCAGCCCCAGCATTTT	CAISESGDQPQHF
TRBJ1-6	TRBV30	-	-	TGTGCCTGGAACCACGCAGGTCCAGCGTGGGGTTCACCCCTCCACTTT	CAWNHAGPAWGSPLHF
TRBJ1-6	TRBV29-1	TRBD1	few	TGCAGCGTGGGGACAGGACCTAATTCACCCCTCCACTTT	CSVGTGPNSPLHF
TRBJ2-5	TRBV7-2	TRBD2	-	TGTGCCAGCAGCTCCCGACTAGCGGGGTGGGGAGGGGAGACCCAGTACTTC	CASSSRLAGWGGETQYF
TRBJ2-7	TRBV7-8	-	-	TGTGCCAGCAGCCCCTCGGGTTACGAGCAGTACTTC	CASSPSGYEQYF
TRBJ1-2	TRBV6-1	-	few	TGTGCCAGCAGTGTAGGAATTGGGGGCAACTATGGCTACACCTTC	CASSVGIGGNYGYTF
TRBJ1-3	TRBV6-1	-	medium-sized	TGTGCCAGCAGCTTGGACTTCGGAAACACCATATATTTT	CASSLDFGNTIYF
TRBJ2-7	TRBV11-1	TRBD1	-	TGTGCCAGCAGCCGTCGACAGGGGGCGGAGTACGAGCAGTACTTC	CASSRRQGAEYEQYF
TRBJ1-2	TRBV6-5	-	-	TGTGCCAGCAGTCAGGGGCTCAGGCTCTATGGCTACACCTTC	CASSQGLRLYGYTF
TRBJ1-5	TRBV6-6	TRBD1	-	TGTGCCATCTCGACAGGGAGTAATCAGCCCCAGCATTTT	CAISTGSNQPQHF
TRBJ2-7	TRBV5-4	TRBD1	-	TGTGCCAGCAGCCCCTACAGGGGCCTACGAGAGCAGTACTTC	CASSPYRGLREQYF
TRBJ2-5	TRBV6-6	TRBD2	-	TGTGCCAGCAGTGCTAGCGGGGGATACCAAGAGACCCAGTACTTC	CASSASGGYQETQYF
TRBJ1-5	TRBV28	TRBD1	-	TGTGCCAGCAGTTTGGGACAGGGACAGACAGGCAATCAGCCCCAGCATTTT	CASSLGQGQTGNQPQHF
TRBJ1-6	TRBV30	-	few	TGTGCCTGGAGCGACGGGACTTATAATTCACCCCTCCACTTT	CAWSDGTYNSPLHF
TRBJ2-2	TRBV7-3	TRBD2	-	TGTGCCAGCAGCTTAAACCCGGCGGGGGCCGGGGAGCTGTTTTTT	CASSLNPAGAGELFF
TRBJ1-6	TRBV6-1	-	-	TGTGCCAGCAGTGAAGTAGATAATTCACCCCTCCACTTT	CASSEVDNSPLHF
TRBJ1-5	TRBV9	-	few	TGTGCCAGCAGCACCTCAGGGAACAATCAGCCCCAGCATTTT	CASSTSGNNQPQHF
TRBJ1-2	TRBV18	TRBD1	-	TGTGCCAGCTCGCAGGGGGAAATCTATGGCTACACCTTC	CASSQGEIYGYTF
TRBJ1-3	TRBV9	TRBD1	-	TGTGCCAGCAGCGTAGCGTCAGGGACAGGGGCTGGAAACACCATATATTTT	CASSVASGTGAGNTIYF